The 26 T cell receptor beta chains presented below share a single source sample, sequenced in a study of CD8 T cells in Susac syndrome (dated by TCRdb to between 2018 and 2021). The library was prepared using the immunoSEQ multiplex PCR assay. RNA was extracted using the RNeasy kit, and roughly 0.45 to 1 microgram was reverse transcribed with random hexamers. TCRdb trimmed the raw reads at Q25, called clones with MiXCR and kept productive beta chains. Rows are combined by CDR3 protein, so each entry shows the most common genes and DNA. The sample profile shows roughly 180,000 distinct CDR3 sequences; about 94% of them were found once. In total, the top ten clones hold 0.085% to 0.13% of the sample. Material for sequencing was CD4+ T cells from PBMCs. These receptors originate from a human donor in good health.

The chain is built from TRBV30 and TRBJ2-7, with D unclear. The CDR3 has 15 residues. V shed 0 bases and J shed 4 bases, with 16 bases lying between them. Germline CDR1 and CDR2: GTSNPN and SVGIG (reference sequence). This CDR3 reads CAWSVRMAFAYEQYF. The CDR3 nucleotides are TGTGCCTGGAGTGTACGGATGGCTTTCGCTTACGAGCAGTACTTC.

This sequence joins TRBV20-1 and TRBJ2-5, with D unclear. Trimming left V 5 bases short and J 2 bases short, with 9 bases between. Per germline, CDR1 DFQATT and CDR2 SNEGSKA (reference sequence). The CDR3 totals 12 residues. The CDR3 sequence is CSAHPSQETQYF. The CDR3 coding sequence is TGCAGTGCTCACCCTAGTCAAGAGACCCAGTACTTC.

This clonotype came up a few times. The chain combines TRBV29-1 with TRBJ2-1, with D unresolved. The germline V gene encodes CDR1 SQVTM and CDR2 ANQGSEA. This CDR3 spans 12 amino acids. The V and J ends lost 5 bases and 6 bases respectively, with 11 bases between them. DNA for the CDR3: TGCAGCGTTATGGTCAGAGTCAATGAGCAGTTCTTC. Amino acids: CSVMVRVNEQFF.

The chain has TRBV29-1 and TRBJ2-7; the match to TRBD2 covers 10 bases. V lost 7 bases and J lost 3; bases outside the gene matches: 6. CDR3 size: 13 residues. Looked up from germline, CDR1 is SQVTM and CDR2 is ANQGSEA. The DNA for the CDR3 is TGCAGCGCCATACTAGCGGGAATCTACGAGCAGTACTTC. Translated: CSAILAGIYEQYF.

The chain combines TRBV3-1 with TRBJ2-7, with no clear D. The ends were cut back, 4 bases at V and 2 bases at J, with 12 bases in the middle. This CDR3 has 14 amino acids. The germline V gene has CDR1 LGHDT and CDR2 YNNKEL (reference sequence). The CDR3 is CASSRPTNAYEQYF. CDR3 coding DNA: TGTGCCAGCAGCCGACCTACGAATGCCTACGAGCAGTACTTC.

The genes are TRBV12-3 or TRBV12-4 and TRBJ2-5; 12 nucleotides agree with TRBD2. This CDR3 has 14 residues. J lost 5 bases, V lost 6 bases, and 4 bases had no gene match. CDR3 nucleotide sequence: TGTGCCAGCAGACTAGCGGGAGGAGTGGAGACCCAGTACTTC. Encoded protein: CASRLAGGVETQYF.

J is TRBJ2-6 and V is TRBV9; D is unresolved. The CDR3 runs 14 residues. V was clipped by 2 bases and J by 0 bases, with 3 bases between them. The V gene's germline CDR1 is SGDLS and CDR2 YYNGEE. CDR3 sequence reads: CASSVTSGANVLTF. The CDR3 nucleotides read TGTGCCAGCAGCGTCACCTCTGGGGCCAACGTCCTGACTTTC.

The chain carries TRBV20-1 and TRBJ2-3, with TRBD2 identical over 7 bases. The V segment lost 0 bases and the J segment 3 bases; nucleotides outside the gene matches: 9. CDR3 size: 16 residues. Looked up from germline, CDR1 is DFQATT and CDR2 is SNEGSKA (reference sequence). CDR3 loop: CSARDPWREPTDTQYF. CDR3 bases: TGCAGTGCTAGAGATCCGTGGCGGGAGCCGACAGATACGCAGTATTTT.

The chain recombines TRBV7-9 with TRBJ2-3; 7 positions agree with TRBD2. This CDR3 is built from 14 residues. Germline CDR1 reads SEHNR; CDR2 reads FQNEAQ (reference sequence). Trimming took 6 bases from V and 4 from J; bases not matched to a gene: 7. CDR3 amino acids: CASRPAGVPDTQYF. The CDR3 DNA reads as TGTGCCAGCAGACCCGCGGGAGTGCCAGATACGCAGTATTTT.

J is TRBJ2-5 and V is TRBV25-1; the D is unclear. The CDR3 extends over 11 amino acids. Trimming stripped 3 bases from V and 5 bases from J, with 4 bases between. The germline V gene encodes CDR1 MGHDK and CDR2 SYGVNS. Written as DNA, the CDR3 is TGTGCCAGCAGTGATGTCGAGACCCAGTACTTC. Its protein product is CASSDVETQYF. Looking up the rest from reference TRBV25-1 and TRBJ2-5 gives the full variable domain: EADIYQTPRYLVIGTGKKITLECSQTMGHDKMYWYQQDPGMELHLIHYSYGVNSTEKGDLSSESTVSRIRTEHFPLTLESARPSHTSQYLCASSDVETQYFGPGTRLLVL.

The gene calls are TRBV28 and TRBJ2-3; D gene uncertain. Germline CDR1 and CDR2: MDHEN and SYDVKM. This CDR3 is built from 13 residues. Trimming removed 4 bases from V and 4 bases from J, with 9 bases in between. CDR3 sequence: CASSSDIPDTQYF. DNA of the CDR3: TGTGCCAGCAGTTCCGACATTCCAGATACGCAGTATTTT. The entire variable domain, with the rest obtained from reference TRBV28 and TRBJ2-3, is as follows: DVKVTQSSRYLVKRTGEKVFLECVQDMDHENMFWYRQDPGLGLRLIYFSYDVKMKEKGDIPEGYSVSREKKERFSLILESASTNQTSMYLCASSSDIPDTQYFGPGTRLTVL.

This rearrangement joins TRBV9 to TRBJ1-1, with 7 bases identical to TRBD1. CDR1 and CDR2 from the germline V gene are SGDLS and YYNGEE. The CDR3 extends over 15 amino acids. The junction had 8 bases not matched to a gene; V was cut back by 4 bases and J by 2 bases. In DNA, the CDR3 is TGTGCCAGCAGCCTCTTAGGGACAGCAAACACTGAAGCTTTCTTT. Protein sequence: CASSLLGTANTEAFF.

This chain links TRBV27 with TRBJ2-6; D call uncertain. V lost 0 bases, J lost 0 bases, and 9 bases lay in between. Germline V lookup: CDR1 MNHEY, CDR2 SMNVEV (reference sequence). The CDR3 spans 17 residues. The CDR3 DNA is TGTGCCAGCAGTTTATCTCGGGCGGCCTCTGGGGCCAACGTCCTGACTTTC. Protein: CASSLSRAASGANVLTF.

The genes are TRBV12-3 or TRBV12-4 and TRBJ2-5; D is uncertain. The CDR3 has 14 residues. The ends were cut back, 4 bases at V and 5 bases at J, with 14 bases in the middle. CDR3 amino acids: CASSSASQRETQYF. The CDR3 nucleotides read TGTGCCAGCAGTTCCGCTTCCCAGAGGGAGACCCAGTACTTC.

The rearrangement joins TRBV27 to TRBJ2-5, with 7 bases matching TRBD1. Germline values: CDR1 MNHEY, CDR2 SMNVEV (reference sequence). This CDR3 has 13 residues. The V gene end was trimmed by 8 bases and the J gene end by 2 bases; junction bases not matched to a gene: 5. The CDR3 DNA is TGTGCCAGCTCCAGGGACAGTCAAGAGACCCAGTACTTC. Its translation: CASSRDSQETQYF.

The J gene is TRBJ1-1, the V gene TRBV7-9; maybe TRBD1 (5 bases). Germline CDR1 is SEHNR and CDR2 is FQNEAQ (reference sequence). V was clipped by 7 bases and J by 1 base, with 16 bases between them. CDR3 length: 15 residues. CDR3 DNA: TGTGCCAGCACCGAACTGGGGCTGGGGAACACTGAAGCTTTCTTT. Translating gives CASTELGLGNTEAFF.

The rearrangement links TRBV29-1 to TRBJ1-1; 7 bases agree with TRBD1. Looked up from germline, CDR1 is SQVTM and CDR2 is ANQGSEA. The CDR3 sequence is 13 residues long. V was pared by 4 bases and J by 0 bases, with 2 bases of the junction left unmatched. CDR3 region: CSVAGQLNTEAFF. In DNA form, the CDR3 reads TGCAGCGTTGCGGGACAGCTGAACACTGAAGCTTTCTTT.

The chain carries TRBV7-9 and TRBJ1-3; a possible D gene is TRBD1 (6 bases). The CDR3 length is 13 residues. V was cut by 1 base and J by 7 bases, with 8 bases left in between. Germline-derived CDR1 and CDR2 are SEHNR and FQNEAQ (reference sequence). CDR3 sequence (DNA): TGTGCCAGCAGCTTAGAAGGGGGGAACACCATATATTTT. It translates to CASSLEGGNTIYF.

The CDR3 nucleotides are TGTGCCTGGAGTGTACTCCCCGAGGAGGGGAACACTGAAGCTTTCTTT. Its protein product is CAWSVLPEEGNTEAFF. The gene calls are TRBV30 and TRBJ1-1; no firm D call. The CDR3 totals 16 residues. Trimming pared 0 bases from V and 1 base from J, leaving 15 bases between. Germline CDR1 GTSNPN, CDR2 SVGIG (reference sequence).

The chain links TRBV28 to TRBJ2-7; 8 bases are a match to TRBD1. The V gene's germline CDR1 is MDHEN and CDR2 SYDVKM. V trimming: 5 bases; J trimming: 2 bases; junction bases outside the gene matches: 2. This CDR3 region has 13 residues. The CDR3 is CASSPGGPYEQYF. The CDR3 nucleotides are TGTGCCAGCAGTCCAGGGGGCCCCTACGAGCAGTACTTC.

This sequence joins TRBV29-1 and TRBJ2-3; TRBD2 is a possible D gene (6 bases). Germline-derived CDR1 and CDR2 are SQVTM and ANQGSEA. Trimming stripped 6 bases from V and 1 base from J, with 14 bases between. The CDR3 length is 14 residues. The CDR3 region is CSVDSGSRTDTQYF. DNA of the CDR3: TGCAGCGTAGATAGCGGATCTCGCACAGATACGCAGTATTTT.

The chain has TRBV5-1 and TRBJ2-5, with D perhaps TRBD2 (6 bases). The V end was cut by 3 bases, the J end by 5 bases, with 17 bases between. The CDR3 extends over 15 amino acids. The germline V gene has CDR1 SGHRS and CDR2 YFSETQ. The CDR3 here is CASSSDSGPRETQYF. The CDR3 nucleotides read TGCGCCAGCAGCTCAGATAGCGGACCCCGGGAGACCCAGTACTTC.

The genes are TRBV24-1 and TRBJ1-5, with D unclear. Germline V gives CDR1 KGHDR, CDR2 SFDVKD. CDR3 length equals 12 residues. V was clipped by 12 bases and J by 3 bases, with 11 bases between them. The CDR3 DNA sequence: TGTGCCGACGGGCGGCCCAATCAGCCCCAGCATTTT. It codes for CADGRPNQPQHF.

Only one count was recorded for this clonotype. In DNA, the CDR3 is TGCGCCAGCAGTTGGACTAGCGGGAGGGGAGGTTATACGCAGTATTTT. This sequence encodes CASSWTSGRGGYTQYF. J is TRBJ2-3 and V is TRBV23-1; 15 bases line up with TRBD2. TRBV23-1 is sorted into the ORF group, with uncertain function. The CDR3 contains 16 residues. With V trimmed by 5 bases and J by 7 bases, 7 bases remained unmatched.

J is TRBJ1-1 and V is TRBV5-6; 7 bases fit TRBD1. The ends lost 2 bases at V and 4 bases at J; junction bases unmatched: 2. There are 13 residues in the CDR3. The germline V gene encodes CDR1 SGHDT and CDR2 YYEEEE. The CDR3 DNA sequence: TGTGCCAGCAGCTTCGACAGGGTCACTGAAGCTTTCTTT. This sequence encodes CASSFDRVTEAFF.

This chain links TRBV5-4 with TRBJ1-2; possible D gene TRBD1, 5 bases. The V end lost 1 base, the J end lost 8 bases, and 15 bases lay between the germline ends. This CDR3 is built from 14 residues. Per the germline V gene, CDR1 is SGHNT and CDR2 is YYREEE (reference sequence). Written as DNA, the CDR3 is TGTGCCAGCAGCTTGAGTGGGCAGGGTCGCGGCTACACCTTC. It translates to CASSLSGQGRGYTF.